This is a list of T cell receptor beta chains from one sample in a study of blood T cell repertoires in COVID-19. Clones were sequenced by immunoSEQ multiplex PCR, and TCRdb holds only the in-frame ones, with some missing. Among a few hundred thousand clones listed, roughly 90% were seen once. Specimen: peripheral blood. The receptors originated from a man in his 60s with acute or convalescent COVID-19. The CDR3 runs from the conserved cysteine through the conserved F or W. The D gene is left open where the match is weak. Expanded clones are given a class, and other clones once, few, many or no size at all.

size,D,J,V,DNA,CDR3
-,-,TRBJ1-1,TRBV5-1,TGCGCCAGCAGCCAAAACCCGGGAGGGCTCGGTCGAGGGACTGAAGCTTTCTTT,CASSQNPGGLGRGTEAFF
-,TRBD1,TRBJ1-4,TRBV10-3,TGTGCCATCAGGACAGGGGACGATAATGAAAAACTGTTTTTT,CAIRTGDDNEKLFF
-,TRBD1,TRBJ2-5,TRBV12-5,TGTGCTAGTGGTTTGGCAGGACAGGTACAAGAGACCCAGTACTTC,CASGLAGQVQETQYF
few,-,TRBJ1-1,TRBV3-1/TRBV3-2,TGTGCCAGCAGCCAAGGAGTGAGGATCGTCACTGAAGCTTTCTTT,CASSQGVRIVTEAFF
-,-,TRBJ2-7,TRBV24-1,TGTGCCACCAGTGATGGTCCAGGGGTGATCCTCTACGAGCAGTACTTC,CATSDGPGVILYEQYF
-,TRBD2,TRBJ2-1,TRBV24-1,TGTGCCACCAGTGATCCCCTAGCGGGAGGATGGCCTTTAAAGAATGAGCAGTTCTTC,CATSDPLAGGWPLKNEQFF
-,TRBD2,TRBJ2-3,TRBV7-3,TGTGCCAGCAGCTCCGGGACTAGCGGGAGTTATACGCAGTATTTT,CASSSGTSGSYTQYF
-,-,TRBJ1-2,TRBV5-6,TGTGCCAGCAGCTTGGTTCCACGGAACTATGGCTACACCTTC,CASSLVPRNYGYTF
-,TRBD1,TRBJ2-7,TRBV19,TGTGCCAGTAGTATAGTGGGCAGGGGGCCCTACGAGCAGTACTTC,CASSIVGRGPYEQYF
-,-,TRBJ2-3,TRBV5-1,TGCGCCAGCAGCTTGGCGGGCGGGATGGGCACAGATACGCAGTATTTT,CASSLAGGMGTDTQYF
-,-,TRBJ2-5,TRBV7-6,TGTGCCAGCGGAAGGGGTCTTGGTGAGACCCAGTACTTC,CASGRGLGETQYF
-,-,TRBJ1-6,TRBV7-2,TGTGCCAGCAGCTTACGACACAGAGCCAATTCACCCCTCCACTTT,CASSLRHRANSPLHF
-,TRBD1,TRBJ2-2,TRBV4-3,TGCGCCAGCAGCCTGGGACAGGGAACCGGGGAGCTGTTTTTT,CASSLGQGTGELFF
once,TRBD2,TRBJ2-7,TRBV7-3,TGTGCCAGCAGCTTATCAGCGGGGGAACCTTACGAGCAGTACTTC,CASSLSAGEPYEQYF
-,-,TRBJ2-1,TRBV29-1,TGCAGCGTTGATGGCCAGGGCTACAATGAGCAGTTCTTC,CSVDGQGYNEQFF
-,-,TRBJ2-3,TRBV7-3,TGTGCCAGCAGTCCCGGACAGAACACAGATACGCAGTATTTT,CASSPGQNTDTQYF
-,TRBD1,TRBJ2-3,TRBV5-1,TGCGCCAGCAGCTTGCGCCCCCAGGGGGTCGGAACAGATACGCAGTATTTT,CASSLRPQGVGTDTQYF
-,TRBD1,TRBJ1-6,TRBV6-2/TRBV6-3,TGTGCCAGCAGTTCGGGACAGGGCCTTGGATCACCCCTCCACTTT,CASSSGQGLGSPLHF
few,TRBD2,TRBJ2-1,TRBV6-2/TRBV6-3,TGTGCCAGCAGTTACCAGATGAACAGGGTCGGACTAGCGGGAGCCGATGAGCAGTTCTTC,CASSYQMNRVGLAGADEQFF
-,-,TRBJ1-4,TRBV9,TGTGCCAGCAGCGGACTATATAGCGAAAAACTGTTTTTT,CASSGLYSEKLFF
-,-,TRBJ2-7,TRBV7-3,TGTGCCAGCAGCCCCCACGCCACAGGGTTTTCCTCCTACGAGCAGTACTTC,CASSPHATGFSSYEQYF
once,-,TRBJ2-1,TRBV7-9,TGTGCCAGCAGCTTAGGGCAGGTTGCGAACAATGAGCAGTTCTTC,CASSLGQVANNEQFF
-,-,TRBJ1-1,TRBV19,TGTGCCAGTTCAGGTTGGGGGGGCACTGAAGCTTTCTTT,CASSGWGGTEAFF
-,-,TRBJ1-1,TRBV7-9,TGTGCCAGCAGCTTGTGGGAACAGGCAAATGAAGCTTTCTTT,CASSLWEQANEAFF
-,TRBD1,TRBJ2-5,TRBV3-1/TRBV3-2,TGTGCCAGCAGCCAAATGACAGGGGAGGAGACCCAGTACTTC,CASSQMTGEETQYF
-,TRBD2,TRBJ2-3,TRBV4-1,TGCGCCAGCAGCCAAGGACTAGCGGGAGGAGCCACAGATACGCAGTATTTT,CASSQGLAGGATDTQYF
-,TRBD1,TRBJ2-7,TRBV19,TGTGCCAGTAGTCCTACAGGGACAGGGACCGAGCAGTACTTC,CASSPTGTGTEQYF
-,TRBD2,TRBJ2-3,TRBV24-1,TGTGCCACCAGTGAGTTGACTAGCGGGAGGTACACAGATACGCAGTATTTT,CATSELTSGRYTDTQYF
-,TRBD1,TRBJ1-1,TRBV5-6,TGTGCCAGCAGCTCGATTTATGCTGACAGGGGGCTGGACACTGAAGCTTTCTTT,CASSSIYADRGLDTEAFF
-,-,TRBJ1-1,TRBV28,TGTGCCAGCAGTTTATCCTACGGGAACACTGAAGCTTTCTTT,CASSLSYGNTEAFF
-,-,TRBJ2-7,TRBV5-6,TGTGCCAGCAGCTGGTCCAGGGGCAGCGAGCAGTACTTC,CASSWSRGSEQYF
-,TRBD2,TRBJ2-3,TRBV3-1/TRBV3-2,TGTGCCAGCAGCCAAGAGCCGGGATTAGCGGGAGTAAGGACAGATACGCAGTATTTT,CASSQEPGLAGVRTDTQYF
-,-,TRBJ1-6,TRBV27,TGTGCCAGCAGTTTTTCTCAGGGGAATGATTCACCCCTCCACTTT,CASSFSQGNDSPLHF
-,TRBD1,TRBJ1-4,TRBV19,TGTGCCAGTAGTTTCCCGACAGGGGGTAATGAAAAACTGTTTTTT,CASSFPTGGNEKLFF
-,TRBD1,TRBJ2-3,TRBV2,TGTGCCAGCAGGAGGGACAGTACAAACACAGATACGCAGTATTTT,CASRRDSTNTDTQYF
-,TRBD2,TRBJ2-7,TRBV28,TGTGCCAGCATATCTAGCGGGAGTTCTCCCTTCGAGCAGTACTTC,CASISSGSSPFEQYF
-,-,TRBJ1-2,TRBV11-2,TGTGCCAGCAGGGACAGCTCTAGACGCTACACCTTC,CASRDSSRRYTF
-,TRBD2,TRBJ2-3,TRBV6-2/TRBV6-3,TGTGCCAGCAGTTACGACCCTGAGCGGGGGCCTAGCACAGATACGCAGTATTTT,CASSYDPERGPSTDTQYF
many,-,TRBJ2-1,TRBV28,TGTGCCAGCAGTCTCTTGTCCCCACGTATAGAGATCTTC,CASSLLSPRIEIF
-,-,TRBJ1-1,TRBV18,TGTGCCAGCTCACCGGAGCAGGGGTCGTACACTGAAGCTTTCTTT,CASSPEQGSYTEAFF
-,-,TRBJ2-2,TRBV3-1/TRBV3-2,TGTGCCAGCAGCTCGAGGGCCGGGGAGCTGTTTTTT,CASSSRAGELFF
-,-,TRBJ1-3,TRBV30,TGTGCCTGGAGCAAGAGCGGGATGGGGGGGCTATCTGGAAACACCATATATTTT,CAWSKSGMGGLSGNTIYF
-,-,TRBJ1-2,TRBV28,TGTGCCAGCAGTCTCCACTCCCAAATGGGGGGAAACTATGGCTACACCTTC,CASSLHSQMGGNYGYTF
-,TRBD2,TRBJ2-7,TRBV6-2/TRBV6-3,TGTGCCAGCAGCCCAGCGGGGGACGTCTGGGAGCAGTACTTC,CASSPAGDVWEQYF
-,-,TRBJ1-2,TRBV7-2,TGTGCCAGCAGCCCAGGCGGGACGGCCAAGGGCTACACCTTC,CASSPGGTAKGYTF
-,-,TRBJ2-7,TRBV7-2,TGTGCCAGCAGCTTCTTGCAGGGAGGATACGAGCAGTACTTC,CASSFLQGGYEQYF
-,TRBD2,TRBJ2-7,TRBV4-3,TGCGCCAGCAGCTTAGGACTAGCGGGTTCGGGGTCCTACGAGCAGTACTTC,CASSLGLAGSGSYEQYF
-,-,TRBJ1-2,TRBV19,TGTGCCAGTAACCACAGGACACGTTATGGCTACACCTTC,CASNHRTRYGYTF
-,TRBD1,TRBJ2-5,TRBV11-2,TGTGCCAGCAGCTTTCTCGGACAGGCCGCGGAGACCCAGTACTTC,CASSFLGQAAETQYF
-,TRBD1,TRBJ2-7,TRBV4-2,TGTGCCAGCAGCCAAGCGACAGGGGTGAGCGTCAACGTCTACGAGCAGTACTTC,CASSQATGVSVNVYEQYF
-,-,TRBJ2-7,TRBV19,TGTGCCAGTAGTTTCCGGGAGAACTCCTACGAGCAGTACTTC,CASSFRENSYEQYF
-,-,TRBJ1-5,TRBV28,TGTGCCAGCAGTTTATGGTCGGTATATAGCAATCAGCCCCAGCATTTT,CASSLWSVYSNQPQHF
-,-,TRBJ1-1,TRBV30,TGTGCCTGGAGCGGAAGAGGCGGGAACACTGAAGCTTTCTTT,CAWSGRGGNTEAFF
-,-,TRBJ1-1,TRBV5-4,TGTGCCAGCAGCGTACAGGAGAACACTGAAGCTTTCTTT,CASSVQENTEAFF